What follows are 8 T cell receptor beta chains derived from one specimen sequenced in a study of blood T cell repertoires in COVID-19. Data came from immunoSEQ multiplex PCR; TCRdb stores just in-frame clones and leaves some out. Of about 220,000 clones in the sample, about 80% were seen once. The sequencing input was peripheral blood. The receptors shown here come from a woman aged 60-75 years with acute or convalescent COVID-19.

V gene TRBV6-2 or TRBV6-3 combines with J gene TRBJ1-2; D gene ambiguous. The CDR3 has 14 amino acids. V was pared by 0 bases and J by 8 bases, with 13 bases between. Per the germline V gene, CDR1 is MNHEY and CDR2 is SVGEGT. DNA for the CDR3: TGTGCCAGCAGTTACTCGGGGATTTCGGGAGGCTACACCTTC. It is translated as CASSYSGISGGYTF.

The rearrangement links TRBV5-1 to TRBJ1-6; D is unresolved. CDR1 is SGHRS, CDR2 YFSETQ, per germline. Between the trimmed V and J ends, which lost 0 bases and 7 bases, there was a span of 5 bases. The CDR3 extends over 13 amino acids. CDR3 protein: CASSLVGNSPLHF. The CDR3 nucleotides are TGCGCCAGCAGCTTGGTCGGGAATTCACCCCTCCACTTT. The full variable domain, in which reference TRBV5-1 and TRBJ1-6 provide the parts outside the CDR3, is KAGVTQTPRYLIKTRGQQVTLSCSPISGHRSVSWYQQTPGQGLQFLFEYFSETQRNKGNFPGRFSGRQFSNSRSEMNVSTLELGDSALYLCASSLVGNSPLHFGNGTRLTVT.

This clone has more than one count but fewer than ten. J is TRBJ2-7 and V is TRBV10-3, with 10 bases aligning to TRBD1. V lost 6 bases and J lost 4; bases outside the gene matches: 6. The CDR3 extends over 14 amino acids. Germline assignment: CDR1 ENHRY and CDR2 SYGVKD. The CDR3 region has the DNA TGTGCCATCAGAGGGACAGGGGAGGAGTACGAGCAGTACTTC. As protein: CAIRGTGEEYEQYF.

This sequence joins TRBV30 and TRBJ1-1; no clear D gene. V was cut by 1 base and J by 1 base, with 4 bases left in between. CDR3 length: 12 residues. Germline V gene data show CDR1 as GTSNPN and CDR2 as SVGIG (reference sequence). CDR3 region: CAWSGRNTEAFF. The CDR3 region has the DNA TGTGCCTGGAGTGGTAGGAACACTGAAGCTTTCTTT.

The V call is TRBV25-1, the J call TRBJ2-7; 7 bases align to TRBD1. V dropped 11 bases and J dropped 0; count of bases not matched to a gene: 4. CDR3 length equals 12 residues. Germline CDR1 and CDR2: MGHDK and SYGVNS. This chain's CDR3 is CADRDNSYEQYF. The CDR3 DNA reads TGTGCCGACAGGGACAACTCCTACGAGCAGTACTTC.

This chain uses TRBV18 with TRBJ2-1; the match to TRBD2 covers 12 bases. Losses at the gene ends were 0 bases for V and 3 bases for J; bases not matched to a gene: 3. The CDR3 totals 17 residues. Germline V CDR1 and CDR2: KGHSH, LQKENI. CDR3 coding DNA: TGTGCCAGCTCACCACCGGGACTAGCGGGTAACTACAATGAGCAGTTCTTC. It is translated as CASSPPGLAGNYNEQFF.

This sequence joins TRBV19 and TRBJ2-6; D is perhaps TRBD2 (5 bases). The CDR3 totals 18 residues. Trimming cost V 3 bases and J 1 base, with 16 bases left between them. The germline V gene has CDR1 LNHDA and CDR2 SQIVND (reference sequence). The CDR3 DNA is TGTGCCAGTAGTATGACCCGGGATTTTACTTCTGGGGCCAACGTCCTGACTTTC. Its translation: CASSMTRDFTSGANVLTF. Drawing the rest from reference TRBV19 and TRBJ2-6, the complete variable domain is DGGITQSPKYLFRKEGQNVTLSCEQNLNHDAMYWYRQDPGQGLRLIYYSQIVNDFQKGDIAEGYSVSREKKESFPLTVTSAQKNPTAFYLCASSMTRDFTSGANVLTFGAGSRLTVL.

The V gene is TRBV19, the J gene TRBJ2-1; TRBD2 aligns across 8 bases. Germline CDR1 LNHDA, CDR2 SQIVND (reference sequence). CDR3 length: 13 residues. The junction had 6 bases not matched to a gene; V was cut back by 5 bases and J by 9 bases. CDR3: CASSSVAGSEQFF. The CDR3 DNA reads TGTGCCAGTAGTTCCGTAGCGGGGTCTGAGCAGTTCTTC.